The rows below give T cell receptor beta chains drawn from one sample of a study of early T cells in non-severe SARS-CoV-2 infection. TCRdb recomputed calls from the 5' RACE reads with MiXCR, one row per CDR3 protein. The profile shows about 50,000 distinct CDR3 sequences, roughly 10% of them singletons. The input for sequencing was whole blood, taken at baseline. These receptors were obtained from an adult who was a healthcare worker with PCR-confirmed SARS-CoV-2 infection or an uninfected control (not recorded which). Each CDR3 is given with its conserved first and last residue. The D gene is left open where the match is weak. Not every row has a clone size; where given, it reads once, few, many or a size class.

clone_size j_call d_call v_call cdr3_nt cdr3_aa
many TRBJ2-5 . TRBV11-2 TGTGCCAGCAGCCCGGGGACTGAATTGAAGACCCAGTACTTC CASSPGTELKTQYF
. TRBJ2-5 TRBD2 TRBV20-1 TGCAGTGCTAGAACGCTAGCGGGAGGGCCGGTTGGAGAGACCCAGTACTTC CSARTLAGGPVGETQYF
few TRBJ2-5 . TRBV15 TGTGCCACCAGCAGAGATGTCGGGGGCCAAGAGACCCAGTACTTC CATSRDVGGQETQYF
many TRBJ2-5 . TRBV12-3/TRBV12-4 TGTGCCAGCAGTTTCAGACAGAACCAAGAGACCCAGTACTTC CASSFRQNQETQYF
many TRBJ2-3 . TRBV6-2/TRBV6-3 TGTGCCAGCAGGGCCTTCGCGACAGATACGCAGTATTTT CASRAFATDTQYF
many TRBJ1-1 . TRBV5-1 TGCGCCAGCAGCCCCGGCCCTATGGGGACTGAAGCTTTCTTT CASSPGPMGTEAFF
few TRBJ2-1 TRBD1 TRBV2 TGTGCCAGCAGTGAACAGGGGGCGATCTACAATGAGCAGTTCTTC CASSEQGAIYNEQFF
few TRBJ2-7 . TRBV7-6 TGTGCCAGCAGCTTCGACATGCGTGCGCAGCAGTACTTC CASSFDMRAQQYF
few TRBJ1-3 . TRBV4-3 TGCGCCAGCAGCCAGTCCGAGGGAAACACCATATATTTT CASSQSEGNTIYF
many TRBJ1-1 . TRBV7-6 TGTGCCAGCAGCTTAGGTTTAGACACTGAAGCTTTCTTT CASSLGLDTEAFF
few TRBJ1-4 . TRBV11-2 TGTGCCAGCAGCTTAGCGGGAAAACTGTTTTTT CASSLAGKLFF
. TRBJ1-1 . TRBV29-1 TGCAGCGTTCAGTTCACTGAAGCTTTCTTT CSVQFTEAFF
. TRBJ1-5 . TRBV2 TGTGCCAGCAGACAGGGTCACAGCAATCAGCCCCAGCATTTT CASRQGHSNQPQHF
few TRBJ2-2 . TRBV9 TGTGCCAGCAGCCCCGGGATGACAGCGAACACCGGGGAGCTGTTTTTT CASSPGMTANTGELFF
many TRBJ2-1 TRBD2 TRBV7-3 TGTGCCAGCAGCACCCAAAGCGGGAGGGCCTACAATGAGCAGTTCTTC CASSTQSGRAYNEQFF
many TRBJ2-1 . TRBV20-1 TGCAGTGCTAGAGATAGCAGTGGCTACAATGAGCAGTTCTTC CSARDSSGYNEQFF
. TRBJ2-1 TRBD1 TRBV12-3/TRBV12-4 TGTGCCAGCAGTTTGAACAGGGGGCCCGAGGACTCCTACAATGAGCAGTTCTTC CASSLNRGPEDSYNEQFF
. TRBJ2-5 . TRBV5-1 TGCGCCAGCAGCTTGGGCGGGCTAGCTCAAGAGACCCAGTACTTC CASSLGGLAQETQYF
. TRBJ2-3 . TRBV29-1 TGCAGCGGTGTCCCAGGGGCCCAGCCAGATACGCAGTATTTT CSGVPGAQPDTQYF